This is a list of T cell receptor beta chains from one sample in a study of cytomegalovirus exposure and HLA in healthy donors. TCRdb's copy holds only in-frame clones and misses some; the assay was immunoSEQ multiplex PCR. The sample consists of approximately 100,000 clones, about 77% of them appearing once. Source material: PBMCs. The receptors stem from a woman aged 18-35 years in good health and CMV-seropositive. Each CDR3 is given with its conserved first and last residue. D genes are given only for firm matches. Some rows mark clone size as missing; the rest say once, few, many or name a class of expanded clone.

v_call	d_call	clone_size	j_call	cdr3_nt	cdr3_aa
TRBV27	TRBD2	-	TRBJ2-3	TGTGCCAGCAGTTTGACTAGCGGGGGGGCAGATACGCAGTATTTT	CASSLTSGGADTQYF
TRBV9	-	-	TRBJ1-1	TGTGCCAGCAGCGTAGGGGCAGTTATGAACACTGAAGCTTTCTTT	CASSVGAVMNTEAFF
TRBV5-6	-	once	TRBJ2-1	TGTGCCAGCAGCTTGGCCGGTGAGCAGTTCTTC	CASSLAGEQFF
TRBV6-1	TRBD1	-	TRBJ1-2	TGTGCCAGCATCGACCGGGACAGGGTCCTTGGCTACACCTTC	CASIDRDRVLGYTF
TRBV2	-	-	TRBJ1-6	TGTGCCAGCAGTGCCTCCCCGAACAAGCCCCTCCACTTT	CASSASPNKPLHF
TRBV6-5	TRBD1	-	TRBJ1-4	TGTGCCAGCAGTAACAGGGGTGAAAAACTGGTTTTT	CASSNRGEKLVF
TRBV6-5	-	once	TRBJ1-2	TGTGCCAGCAGTTACCCGCCCCCGCGGGTCTATGGCTACACCTTC	CASSYPPPRVYGYTF
TRBV27	-	-	TRBJ2-5	TGTGCCAGCAGTTCGAGGGCCCGCCAAGAGACCCAGTACTTC	CASSSRARQETQYF
TRBV4-1	-	once	TRBJ2-7	TGCGCCAGCAGCCAGTCTCCCTACGAGCAGTACTTC	CASSQSPYEQYF
TRBV16	-	-	TRBJ1-2	TGTGCCAGCAGCCATCTCCCCGGGACTTGGGATGGCTACACCTTC	CASSHLPGTWDGYTF
TRBV9	TRBD1	-	TRBJ2-1	TGTGCCAGCAGCGTAGGTTGGCAGGGGGCCCCGGGGACCTACAATGAGCAGTTCTTC	CASSVGWQGAPGTYNEQFF
TRBV29-1	TRBD1	few	TRBJ1-2	TGCAGCGTCCCCTCGGACAGGTTCTATGGCTACACCTTC	CSVPSDRFYGYTF
TRBV7-8	-	-	TRBJ1-5	TGTGCCAGCAGCTCCCTCCGGGGGGAGGTAGATCAGCCCCAGCATTTT	CASSSLRGEVDQPQHF
TRBV6-5	-	once	TRBJ2-7	TGTGCCAGCAGATACGCCGGCGGATATTCCTACGAGCAGTACTTC	CASRYAGGYSYEQYF
TRBV29-1	-	-	TRBJ2-5	TGCAGCGTTGAATTGGGGGGTGGGGAGACCCAGTACTTC	CSVELGGGETQYF
TRBV9	-	-	TRBJ2-1	TGTGCCAGCAGCGCCCGACAGAATGAGCAGTTCTTC	CASSARQNEQFF
TRBV28	TRBD2	-	TRBJ2-5	TGTGCCAGCAGTTACGTACTAGCGGGAGAGGGATTAGGAGAGACCCAGTACTTC	CASSYVLAGEGLGETQYF
TRBV5-1	TRBD2	-	TRBJ2-1	TGCGCCAGCAGCTTGAGGACTAGCGGGACCTACAATGAGCAGTTCTTC	CASSLRTSGTYNEQFF
TRBV12-2	-	-	TRBJ1-5	TGTGCAAGTCGCTTAAACGGCCCGGGGGCCCGGACAGGAAACAGCAATCAGCCCCAGCATTTT	CASRLNGPGARTGNSNQPQHF
TRBV30	TRBD1	-	TRBJ1-6	TGTGCCTGGAGTCAATCCGACAGGGGTAGTTCACCCCTCCACTTT	CAWSQSDRGSSPLHF
TRBV6-1	TRBD2	-	TRBJ2-5	TGTGCCAGCAGTGAAGTTCTAGCGGGGGCCGGGGAGACCCAGTACTTC	CASSEVLAGAGETQYF
TRBV13	TRBD1	-	TRBJ1-2	TGTGCCAGCAGCCCAGGGGGTTTAAGGTTTGGCTACACCTTC	CASSPGGLRFGYTF
TRBV29-1	-	-	TRBJ2-7	TGCAGCGCCGAAATTGGGACACGAGCCTACGAGCAGTACTTC	CSAEIGTRAYEQYF
TRBV2	-	-	TRBJ1-2	TGTGCCAGCAGTGAATCCGAGGTTTGGGACACGAACTATGGCTACACCTTC	CASSESEVWDTNYGYTF
TRBV2	-	-	TRBJ1-4	TGTGCCAGCATAGGGGGTATCTGGAATGAAAAACTGTTTTTT	CASIGGIWNEKLFF
TRBV7-2	TRBD2	-	TRBJ2-3	TGTGCCAGCAGACTAGCGGGAGGAAGCACAGATACGCAGTATTTT	CASRLAGGSTDTQYF
TRBV11-2	TRBD1	-	TRBJ1-2	TGTGCCAGCAGCTTAAAAACAGGGGGCGCGGGGGGCTACACCTTC	CASSLKTGGAGGYTF
TRBV6-1	-	-	TRBJ1-2	TGTGCCAGCAGTGAAGCGGGAGGGTTCTATGGCTACACCTTC	CASSEAGGFYGYTF
TRBV4-1	-	-	TRBJ2-1	TGCGCCAGCAGCCAAGCGGAGGGCCCCGCCTACAATGAGCAGTTCTTC	CASSQAEGPAYNEQFF
TRBV13	TRBD2	-	TRBJ2-5	TGTGCCAGCAGCTTAACGGGGGGGGCCGGGGAGACCCAGTACTTC	CASSLTGGAGETQYF
TRBV30	-	-	TRBJ1-6	TGTGCCTGGAGTGTACGACGGAGGAATAATTCACCCCTCCACTTT	CAWSVRRRNNSPLHF
TRBV5-6	-	-	TRBJ2-7	TGTGCCAGCAGCTTGGTCCCGGGGTCCTACGAGCAGTACTTC	CASSLVPGSYEQYF
TRBV11-1	TRBD2	-	TRBJ2-1	TGTGCCAGCAGTTTTACCCTTAGCGGGAGCTCCTACAATGAGCAGTTCTTC	CASSFTLSGSSYNEQFF
TRBV7-6	TRBD2	once	TRBJ2-5	TGTGCCAGCAGTTCTAGCGGGAGGGCGGTATTCGGTGGGGCGGAGACCCAGTACTTC	CASSSSGRAVFGGAETQYF
TRBV19	TRBD2	-	TRBJ2-7	TGTGCCAGTAGTATAGATGGGACTAGCGGCTCCTACGAGCAGTACTTC	CASSIDGTSGSYEQYF
TRBV27	-	-	TRBJ2-3	TGTGCCAGCAAGGTAGCCGGTTTGGATACGCAGTATTTT	CASKVAGLDTQYF
TRBV19	TRBD1	-	TRBJ1-5	TGTGCCAGTAGCCACAGGGGGCAAGGACAGCCCCAGCATTTT	CASSHRGQGQPQHF
TRBV7-9	TRBD1	-	TRBJ2-1	TGTGCCGAGGGCCGGGACAGGGGGAATGAGCAGTTCTTC	CAEGRDRGNEQFF
TRBV6-5	-	-	TRBJ1-5	TGTGCCAGCAGTTATAGAAGGGGCTCTCAGCCCCAGCATTTT	CASSYRRGSQPQHF
TRBV2	TRBD1	-	TRBJ1-5	TGTGCCAGCAGTGTTAACAGGGGGCAGCCCCAGCATTTT	CASSVNRGQPQHF
TRBV7-9	-	few	TRBJ2-3	TGTGCCAGCAGCCGAGACCTAGCTGGCACAGATACGCAGTATTTT	CASSRDLAGTDTQYF
TRBV5-4	TRBD1	-	TRBJ2-2	TGTGCCAGCAGGGGGACAGGGAACGGTGGAGGTGGAGGGGACGGGGAGCTGTTTTTT	CASRGTGNGGGGGDGELFF
TRBV11-2	TRBD2	-	TRBJ2-1	TGTGCCAGCAGCTTCCTCTATGGGGGGGAGGGCCTTGACAATGAGCAGTTCTTC	CASSFLYGGEGLDNEQFF
TRBV5-6	-	-	TRBJ2-1	TGTGCCAGCAGCTCGGACTACCTCAATGAGCAGTTCTTC	CASSSDYLNEQFF
TRBV28	-	-	TRBJ2-7	TGTGCCAGCAGTCTCGGAGGAGGTCTCACCTCCTACGAGCAGTACTTC	CASSLGGGLTSYEQYF
TRBV29-1	TRBD1	few	TRBJ1-1	TGCAGCGTTTATGACAGGGACACTTGGGAAGCTTTCTTT	CSVYDRDTWEAFF
TRBV29-1	TRBD2	few	TRBJ2-1	TGCAGCGTTGAAGTGGGCCTAGCGGGCTCCTACAATGAGCAGTTCTTC	CSVEVGLAGSYNEQFF
TRBV4-1	TRBD2	-	TRBJ2-7	TGCGCCAGCAGCCAAGCCGGGACTAGCGAGACCTACGAGCAGTACTTC	CASSQAGTSETYEQYF
TRBV4-1	-	once	TRBJ1-2	TGCGCCAGCAGCCAAGTAGGGGGTGGCTACACCTTC	CASSQVGGGYTF
TRBV18	TRBD1	-	TRBJ1-5	TGTGCCAGCTCACCACCGATTAGACAGGGCTTAAATCAGCCCCAGCATTTT	CASSPPIRQGLNQPQHF
TRBV4-1	TRBD2	-	TRBJ2-7	TGCGCCAGCAGCCCTATCATTGGGCGGGAGAACGAGCAGTACTTC	CASSPIIGRENEQYF
TRBV27	-	-	TRBJ2-5	TGTGCCAGCAGTTTACGCAGGGCCGGGGAGACCCAGTACTTC	CASSLRRAGETQYF
TRBV11-3	-	-	TRBJ2-7	TGTGCCAGCGCCCTGGGGAGTCAGGAAGAGCAGTACTTC	CASALGSQEEQYF
TRBV28	TRBD1	-	TRBJ2-7	TGTGCCAGCACTCAAAAGAGGGGGCCCCCTTACGAGCAGTACTTC	CASTQKRGPPYEQYF
TRBV28	-	-	TRBJ1-5	TGTGCCAGCAGTTTGCCGGGGTCTCAGCCCCAGCATTTT	CASSLPGSQPQHF
TRBV9	-	-	TRBJ1-1	TGTGCCAGCAGCCCTACGGGACACCTGAACACTGAAGCTTTCTTT	CASSPTGHLNTEAFF
TRBV4-2	TRBD2	-	TRBJ2-1	TGTGCCAGCAGCCAAGTCCCTAGCGGGGTGAACAATGAGCAGTTCTTC	CASSQVPSGVNNEQFF
TRBV6-5	-	-	TRBJ1-2	TGTGCCAGCAGTTACTCGCCGGGAACGGGTAGGGATGGCTACACCTTC	CASSYSPGTGRDGYTF